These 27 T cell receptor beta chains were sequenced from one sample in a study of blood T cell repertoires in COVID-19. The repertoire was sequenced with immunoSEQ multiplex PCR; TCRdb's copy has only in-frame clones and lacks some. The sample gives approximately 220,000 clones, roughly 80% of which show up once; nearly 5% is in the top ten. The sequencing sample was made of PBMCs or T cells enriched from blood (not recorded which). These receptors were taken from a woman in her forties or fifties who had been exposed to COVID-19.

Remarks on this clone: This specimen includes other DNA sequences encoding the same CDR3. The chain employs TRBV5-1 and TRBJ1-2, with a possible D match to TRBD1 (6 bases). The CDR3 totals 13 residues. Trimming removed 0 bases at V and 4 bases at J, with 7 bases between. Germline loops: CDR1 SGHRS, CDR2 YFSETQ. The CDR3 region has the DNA TGCGCCAGCAGCTTGGACAGGGCCTATGGCTACACCTTC. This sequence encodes CASSLDRAYGYTF.

CDR3 in DNA: TGTGCCAGCAGTTCACAGGGGGCCGACACTGAAGCTTTCTTT. It is translated as CASSSQGADTEAFF. The V call is TRBV6-5, the J call TRBJ1-1; 9 nucleotides line up with TRBD1. The CDR3 consists of 14 residues. The germline CDR1 and CDR2 sequences are MNHEY and SVGAGI. V lost 4 bases and J lost 3; bases outside the gene matches: 3.

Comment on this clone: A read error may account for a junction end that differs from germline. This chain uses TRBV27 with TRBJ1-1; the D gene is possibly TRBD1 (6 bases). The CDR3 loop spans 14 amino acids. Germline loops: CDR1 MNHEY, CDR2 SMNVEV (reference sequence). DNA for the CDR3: TGTGCCAGCAGAAATAACGCGCAGGGGCCGGATGTCGACTTT. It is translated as CASRNNAQGPDVDF.

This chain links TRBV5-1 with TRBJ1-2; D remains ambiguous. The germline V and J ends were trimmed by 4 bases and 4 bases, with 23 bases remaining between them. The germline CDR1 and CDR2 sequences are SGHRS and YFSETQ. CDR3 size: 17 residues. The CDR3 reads CASSGASHYSEGYGYTF. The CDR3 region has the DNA TGCGCCAGCAGCGGTGCTTCACATTATTCAGAGGGCTATGGCTACACCTTC.

The CDR3 coding sequence is TGTGCCAGCAGCTTAGAAGAGCGGGGTAGGGGTACGCAGTATTTT. Amino acids: CASSLEERGRGTQYF. This chain joins TRBV7-2 and TRBJ2-3; 7 nucleotides line up with TRBD2. V gave up 1 base and J gave up 8 bases; unmatched junction bases: 9. CDR1 is SGHTA and CDR2 is FQGNSA in the germline V gene. The CDR3 is 15 residues long.

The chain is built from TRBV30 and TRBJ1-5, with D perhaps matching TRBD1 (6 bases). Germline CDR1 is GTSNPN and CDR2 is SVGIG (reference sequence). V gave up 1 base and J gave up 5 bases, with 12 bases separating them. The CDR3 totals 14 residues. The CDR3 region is CAWSEGGRDQPQHF. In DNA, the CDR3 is TGTGCCTGGAGTGAAGGGGGAAGGGATCAGCCCCAGCATTTT.

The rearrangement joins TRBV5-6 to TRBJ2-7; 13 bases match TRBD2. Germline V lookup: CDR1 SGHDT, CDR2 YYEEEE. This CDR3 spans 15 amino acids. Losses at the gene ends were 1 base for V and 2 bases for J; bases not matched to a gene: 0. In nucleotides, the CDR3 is TGTGCCAGCAGCTTGACTAGCGGGGGGGCCTACGAGCAGTACTTC. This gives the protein CASSLTSGGAYEQYF. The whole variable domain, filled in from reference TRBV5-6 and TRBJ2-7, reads DAGVTQSPTHLIKTRGQQVTLRCSPKSGHDTVSWYQQALGQGPQFIFQYYEEEERQRGNFPDRFSGHQFPNYSSELNVNALLLGDSALYLCASSLTSGGAYEQYFGPGTRLTVT.

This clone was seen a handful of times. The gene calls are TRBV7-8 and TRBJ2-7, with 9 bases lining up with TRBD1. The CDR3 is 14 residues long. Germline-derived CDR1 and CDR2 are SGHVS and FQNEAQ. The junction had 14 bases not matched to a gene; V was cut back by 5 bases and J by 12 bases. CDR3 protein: CASSPRDRASLLYF. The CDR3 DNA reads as TGTGCCAGCAGCCCCCGGGACAGGGCGTCGCTGCTGTACTTC.

CDR3 in DNA: TGTGCCAGCAGCGGGGGGCCACAAGAGACCCAGTACTTC. Its protein is CASSGGPQETQYF. This chain connects TRBV9 to TRBJ2-5; D is possibly TRBD1 (6 bases). This CDR3 has 13 residues. The V gene lost 3 bases and the J gene lost 2 bases, with 8 bases spanning the gap. CDR1 is SGDLS and CDR2 is YYNGEE in the germline V gene.

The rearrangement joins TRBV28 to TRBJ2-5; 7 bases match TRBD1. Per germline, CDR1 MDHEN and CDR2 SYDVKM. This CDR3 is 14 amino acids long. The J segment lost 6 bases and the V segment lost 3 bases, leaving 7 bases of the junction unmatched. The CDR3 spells CASSFTGQEKTQYF. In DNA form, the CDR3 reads TGTGCCAGCAGTTTCACAGGACAGGAGAAGACCCAGTACTTC.

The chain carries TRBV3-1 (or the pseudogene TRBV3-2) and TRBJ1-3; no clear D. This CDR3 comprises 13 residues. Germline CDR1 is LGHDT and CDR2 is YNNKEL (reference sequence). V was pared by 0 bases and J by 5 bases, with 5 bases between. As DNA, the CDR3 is TGTGCCAGCAGCCAAGACGCGAGAAACACCATATATTTT. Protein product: CASSQDARNTIYF.

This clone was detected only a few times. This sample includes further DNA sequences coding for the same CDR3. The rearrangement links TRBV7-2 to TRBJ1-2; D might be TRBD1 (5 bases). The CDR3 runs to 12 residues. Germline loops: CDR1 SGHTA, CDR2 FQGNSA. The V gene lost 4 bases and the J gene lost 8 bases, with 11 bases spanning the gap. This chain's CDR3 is CASSSDRRGYTF. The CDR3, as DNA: TGTGCCAGCAGCTCCGACAGACGAGGCTACACCTTC.

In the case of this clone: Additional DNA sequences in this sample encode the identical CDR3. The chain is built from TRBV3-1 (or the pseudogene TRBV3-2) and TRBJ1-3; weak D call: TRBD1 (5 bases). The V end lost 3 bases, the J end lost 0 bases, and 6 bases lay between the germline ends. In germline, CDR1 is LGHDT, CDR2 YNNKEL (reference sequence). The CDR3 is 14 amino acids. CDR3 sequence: CASSQGLSGNTIYF. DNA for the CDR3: TGTGCCAGCAGCCAGGGGCTCTCTGGAAACACCATATATTTT.

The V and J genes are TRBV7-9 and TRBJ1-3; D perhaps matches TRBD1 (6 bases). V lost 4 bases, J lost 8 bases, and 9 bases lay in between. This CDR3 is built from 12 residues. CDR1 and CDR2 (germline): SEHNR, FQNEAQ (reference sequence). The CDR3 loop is CASSSPGDTIYF. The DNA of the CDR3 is TGTGCCAGCAGCTCTCCAGGGGACACCATATATTTT.

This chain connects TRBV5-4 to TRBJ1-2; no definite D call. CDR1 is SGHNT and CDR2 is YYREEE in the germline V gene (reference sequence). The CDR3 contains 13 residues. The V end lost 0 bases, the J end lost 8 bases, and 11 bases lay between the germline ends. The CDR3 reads CASSLGGAGGYTF. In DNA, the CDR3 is TGTGCCAGCAGCTTGGGCGGTGCTGGAGGCTACACCTTC. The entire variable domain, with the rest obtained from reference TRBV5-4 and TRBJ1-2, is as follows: ETGVTQSPTHLIKTRGQQVTLRCSSQSGHNTVSWYQQALGQGPQFIFQYYREEENGRGNFPPRFSGLQFPNYSSELNVNALELDDSALYLCASSLGGAGGYTFGSGTRLTVV.

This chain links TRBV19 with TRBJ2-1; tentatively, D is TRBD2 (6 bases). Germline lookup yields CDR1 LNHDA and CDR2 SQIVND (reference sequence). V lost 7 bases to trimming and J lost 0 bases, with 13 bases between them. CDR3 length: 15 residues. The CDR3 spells CASKDAGSSYNEQFF. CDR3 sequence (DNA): TGTGCCAGTAAGGACGCGGGGAGCTCCTACAATGAGCAGTTCTTC.

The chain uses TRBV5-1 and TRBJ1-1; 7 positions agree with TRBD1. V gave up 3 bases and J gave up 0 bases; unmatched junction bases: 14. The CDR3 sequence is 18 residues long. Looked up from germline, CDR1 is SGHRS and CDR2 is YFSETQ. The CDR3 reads CASSSYRDRLNMNTEAFF. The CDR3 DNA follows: TGCGCCAGCAGCTCTTACCGGGACAGACTGAACATGAACACTGAAGCTTTCTTT.

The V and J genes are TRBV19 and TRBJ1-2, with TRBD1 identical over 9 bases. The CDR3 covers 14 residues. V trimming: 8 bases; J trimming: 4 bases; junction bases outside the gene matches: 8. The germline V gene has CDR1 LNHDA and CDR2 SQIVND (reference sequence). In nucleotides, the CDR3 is TGTGCCAGTTACACAGGGGGCGCAGCCTATGGCTACACCTTC. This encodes CASYTGGAAYGYTF.

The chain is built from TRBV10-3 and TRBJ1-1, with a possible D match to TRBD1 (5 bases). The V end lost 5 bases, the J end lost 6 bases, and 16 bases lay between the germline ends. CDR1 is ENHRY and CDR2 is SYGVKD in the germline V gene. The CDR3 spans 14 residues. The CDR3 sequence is CAISSQGLNAEAFF. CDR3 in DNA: TGTGCCATCAGTTCTCAGGGCCTCAACGCTGAAGCTTTCTTT.

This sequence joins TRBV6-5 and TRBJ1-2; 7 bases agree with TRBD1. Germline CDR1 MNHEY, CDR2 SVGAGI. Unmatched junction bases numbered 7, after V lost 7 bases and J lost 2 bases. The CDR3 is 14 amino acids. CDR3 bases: TGTGCCAGCACGGAGACAGGGTTAAACTATGGCTACACCTTC. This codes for CASTETGLNYGYTF.

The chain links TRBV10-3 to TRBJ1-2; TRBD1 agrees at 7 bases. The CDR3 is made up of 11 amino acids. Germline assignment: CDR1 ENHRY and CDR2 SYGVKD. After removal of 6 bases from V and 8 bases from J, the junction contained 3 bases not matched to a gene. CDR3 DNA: TGTGCCATCAGGTGGACAGGAGGCTACACCTTC. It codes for CAIRWTGGYTF.

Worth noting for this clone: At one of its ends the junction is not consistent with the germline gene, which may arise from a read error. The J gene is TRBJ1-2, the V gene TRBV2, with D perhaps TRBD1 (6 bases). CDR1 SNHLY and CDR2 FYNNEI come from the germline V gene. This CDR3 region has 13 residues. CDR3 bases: TGTGCAAGCACCCTAGAACAGGGTAGGAGCTACACCTTC. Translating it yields CASTLEQGRSYTF.

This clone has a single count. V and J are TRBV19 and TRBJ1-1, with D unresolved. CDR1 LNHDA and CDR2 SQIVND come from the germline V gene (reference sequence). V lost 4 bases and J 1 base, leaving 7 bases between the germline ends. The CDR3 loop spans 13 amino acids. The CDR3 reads CASSSVGNTEAFF. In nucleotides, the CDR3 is TGTGCCAGTAGTAGTGTCGGGAACACTGAAGCTTTCTTT.

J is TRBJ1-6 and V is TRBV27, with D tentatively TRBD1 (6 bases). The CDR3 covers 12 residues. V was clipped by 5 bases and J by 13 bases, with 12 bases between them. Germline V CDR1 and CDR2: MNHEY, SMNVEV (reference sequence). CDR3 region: CASSLEGHPLHF. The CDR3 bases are TGTGCCAGCAGTCTCGAGGGACACCCCCTCCACTTT.

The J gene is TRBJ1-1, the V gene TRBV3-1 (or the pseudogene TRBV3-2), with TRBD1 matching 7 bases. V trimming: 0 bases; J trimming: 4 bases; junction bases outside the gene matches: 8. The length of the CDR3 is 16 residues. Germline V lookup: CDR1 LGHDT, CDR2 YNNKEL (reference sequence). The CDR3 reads CASSQEQTGRSTEAFF. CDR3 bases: TGTGCCAGCAGCCAAGAGCAGACAGGGAGGAGCACTGAAGCTTTCTTT.

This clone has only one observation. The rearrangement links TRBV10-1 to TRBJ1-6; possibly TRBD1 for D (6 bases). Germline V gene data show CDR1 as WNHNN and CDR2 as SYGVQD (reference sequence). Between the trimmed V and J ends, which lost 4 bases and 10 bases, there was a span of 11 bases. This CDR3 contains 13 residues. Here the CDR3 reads CASSGQDGSPLHF. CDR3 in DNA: TGCGCCAGCAGTGGACAGGATGGCTCACCCCTCCACTTT.

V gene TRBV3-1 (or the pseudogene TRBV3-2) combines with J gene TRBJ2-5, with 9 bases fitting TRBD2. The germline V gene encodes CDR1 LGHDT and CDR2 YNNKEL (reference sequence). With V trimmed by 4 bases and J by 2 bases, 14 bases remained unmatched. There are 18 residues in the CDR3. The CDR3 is CASSRSLAVAGGQETQYF. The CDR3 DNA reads TGTGCCAGCAGCCGTTCGTTGGCTGTGGCGGGGGGGCAAGAGACCCAGTACTTC.